This entry lists 7 T cell receptor beta chains sequenced from one sample in a study of T-cell reconstitution after alpha-beta-depleted transplantation in children. Molecular barcoding with unique molecular identifiers was used for the TCRbeta library. TCRdb recomputed calls from the PCR reads with MiXCR, one row per CDR3 protein. The sample shows hundreds of thousands of distinct CDR3 sequences, roughly 13% of them seen only once. The sequencing used PBMCs, collected before TCRalphabeta/CD19-depleted stem cell transplant. Receptors were obtained from a girl aged 2-10 years with congenital amegakaryocytic thrombocytopenia, due to receive a stem cell transplant.

This clonotype has only a few counts. CDR3 sequence: CASSPSGLAGETQYF. CDR3 in DNA: TGTGCCAGCAGCCCCTCGGGACTAGCGGGCGAGACCCAGTACTTC. The V call is TRBV7-7, the J call TRBJ2-5; 12 bases match TRBD2. The CDR3 is 15 amino acids. Trimming removed 5 bases from V and 5 bases from J; junction bases left unmatched: 6. CDR1 is SSHAT and CDR2 is FNYEAQ in the germline V gene (reference sequence).

The chain couples TRBV15 to TRBJ2-1, with D perhaps TRBD1 (5 bases). This CDR3 is built from 12 residues. V lost 5 bases and J lost 9, with 11 bases in between. Germline V gene lookup returns CDR1 LNHNV and CDR2 YYDKDF (reference sequence). The CDR3 DNA is TGTGCCACCAGCCTAGGGGCGAGTGAGCAGTTCTTC. Its protein is CATSLGASEQFF.

This clonotype was seen at least ten times. The rearrangement joins TRBV29-1 to TRBJ1-2; 8 bases line up with TRBD1. Trimming at V came to 4 bases and at J to 4 bases, leaving 17 bases not matched to a gene. CDR1 and CDR2 from the germline V gene are SQVTM and ANQGSEA. CDR3 length equals 17 residues. CDR3 bases: TGCAGCGTTGCCGGATCTCCTAAAGGACAGGGAAGCTATGGCTACACCTTC. Amino acids: CSVAGSPKGQGSYGYTF.

This clonotype was counted only a few times. The chain is built from TRBV7-6 and TRBJ2-7; 8 bases agree with TRBD2. Germline values: CDR1 SGHVS, CDR2 FNYEAQ. This CDR3 is 15 amino acids long. V was clipped by 5 bases and J by 3 bases; unmatched bases: 9. CDR3 DNA sequence: TGTGCCAGCAGCCCCGGGACTAGTCTTGGCTACGAGCAGTACTTC. It yields the protein CASSPGTSLGYEQYF.

This clonotype came up many times. The chain employs TRBV12-3 or TRBV12-4 and TRBJ2-3; no definite D call. The V and J ends lost 6 bases and 4 bases respectively, with 11 bases between them. The CDR3 is 13 amino acids. CDR3: CASSLLKPDTQYF. The CDR3 region has the DNA TGTGCCAGCAGCTTACTCAAACCAGATACGCAGTATTTT.

In its sample, this clonotype was seen many times. The junction departs from germline at one end; a sequencing error may be responsible. This rearrangement joins TRBV5-6 to TRBJ2-5; D possibly uses TRBD1 or TRBD2 (5 bases each). This CDR3 has 16 amino acids. Germline CDR1 and CDR2: SGHDT and YYEEEE. Here the CDR3 reads CASSLAQVTLGETQHF. The CDR3 coding sequence is TGTGCCAGCAGCTTGGCTCAGGTCACCTTGGGGGAGACCCAGCACTTC.

This clonotype was recorded a few times. This chain connects TRBV20-1 to TRBJ2-1; 7 bases agree with TRBD2. Germline CDR1 and CDR2: DFQATT and SNEGSKA (reference sequence). J lost 2 bases, V lost 0 bases, and 7 bases had no gene match. CDR3 length: 16 residues. CDR3: CSARDLGGSTYNEQFF. The CDR3 coding sequence is TGCAGTGCTAGAGATCTTGGCGGGAGTACCTACAATGAGCAGTTCTTC.